This TCR beta chain came from a study of cytomegalovirus exposure and HLA in healthy donors. Trimming took off 6 bases at V and 2 bases at J, with 5 bases between the two ends. The CDR3 has 11 amino acids. Germline V CDR1 and CDR2: SEHNR, FQNEAQ (reference sequence). Each donor was healthy, and each was a bone marrow donor. Primers for the PCR totalled 60 Vbeta and 13 Jbeta. The table came from immunoSEQ multiplex PCR; TCRdb's copy has only in-frame clones and leaves some out. Of over 200,000 clones detected, around 80% appear once; the ten largest clones hold 2.5% to 3%. As for this clone: This CDR3 is also generated by other DNA sequences in the sample.

The sequencing input was PBMCs. This chain uses TRBV7-9 with TRBJ2-7; D gene uncertain. The origin of this receptor is a woman in her sixties or seventies in good health and CMV-seropositive. CDR3 protein: CASSFAYEQYF. CDR3 coding DNA: TGTGCCAGCAGTTTCGCCTACGAGCAGTACTTC.